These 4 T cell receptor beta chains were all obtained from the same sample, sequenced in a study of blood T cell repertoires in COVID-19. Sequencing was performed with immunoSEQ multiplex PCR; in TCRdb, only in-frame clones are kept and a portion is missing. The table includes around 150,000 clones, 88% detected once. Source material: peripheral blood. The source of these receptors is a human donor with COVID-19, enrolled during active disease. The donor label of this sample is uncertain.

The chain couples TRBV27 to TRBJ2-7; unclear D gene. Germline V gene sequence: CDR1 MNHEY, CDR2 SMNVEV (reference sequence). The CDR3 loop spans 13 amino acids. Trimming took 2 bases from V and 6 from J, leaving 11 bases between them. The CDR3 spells CASSLAPNLEQYF. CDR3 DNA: TGTGCCAGCAGTTTAGCACCTAACCTCGAGCAGTACTTC.

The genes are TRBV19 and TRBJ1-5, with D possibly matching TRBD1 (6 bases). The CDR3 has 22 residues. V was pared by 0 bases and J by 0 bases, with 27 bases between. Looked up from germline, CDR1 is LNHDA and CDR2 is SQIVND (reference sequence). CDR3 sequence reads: CASSIDRWVAGRGKNSNQPQHF. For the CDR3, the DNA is TGTGCCAGTAGTATAGATCGATGGGTTGCTGGCAGGGGAAAGAATAGCAATCAGCCCCAGCATTTT.

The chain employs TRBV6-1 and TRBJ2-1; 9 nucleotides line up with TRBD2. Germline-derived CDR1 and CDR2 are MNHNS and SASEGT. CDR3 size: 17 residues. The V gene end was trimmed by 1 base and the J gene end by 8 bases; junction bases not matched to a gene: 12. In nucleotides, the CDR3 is TGTGCCAGCAGTGAAGAGAATAGCGGGAGCTCGAGAGATGAGCAGTTCTTC. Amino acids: CASSEENSGSSRDEQFF.

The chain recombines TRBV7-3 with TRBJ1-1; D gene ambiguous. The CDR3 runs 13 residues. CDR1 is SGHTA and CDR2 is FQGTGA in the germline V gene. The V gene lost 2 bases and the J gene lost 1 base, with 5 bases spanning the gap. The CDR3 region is CASSLWQNTEAFF. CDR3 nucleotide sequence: TGTGCCAGCAGCTTATGGCAGAACACTGAAGCTTTCTTT. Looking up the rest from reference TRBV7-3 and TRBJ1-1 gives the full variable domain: GAGVSQTPSNKVTEKGKYVELRCDPISGHTALYWYRQSLGQGPEFLIYFQGTGAADDSGLPNDRFFAVRPEGSVSTLKIQRTERGDSAVYLCASSLWQNTEAFFGQGTRLTVV.